The sequence of this TCR beta chain was determined in a study of cytomegalovirus exposure and HLA in healthy donors. Study details: Tens of millions of unique TCRs, all from HLA-typed donors, were included in an early release of the data.

Vbeta (60) and Jbeta (13) primers were used in the PCR. Sequenced by immunoSEQ multiplex PCR; TCRdb stores in-frame clones only, minus some. The repertoire holds about 89,000 clones, with roughly 76% as singletons. A word on this clone: The antigen is undetermined.

This CDR3 has 13 amino acids. Germline values: CDR1 MRHNA, CDR2 SNTAGT. Trimming stripped 2 bases from V and 3 bases from J, with 6 bases between. The study, taken as a whole, reports: Upon later analysis, HLA-associated TCR beta chains proved more clonally expanded than other, equally common chains. The likely explanation for a cluster of highly shared sequence variants was sequencing artifact. Reports indicated that the classifier achieved high specificity and sensitivity in diagnosing cytomegalovirus status.

Sequencing was done on a sample of PBMCs. The chain is built from TRBV6-4 and TRBJ2-3, with D maybe TRBD1 (6 bases). This sequence originates from a male donor in good health and CMV-seronegative. The CDR3, as DNA: TGTGCCAGCAGTGACACAGGGACAGATACGCAGTATTTT. Encoded protein: CASSDTGTDTQYF.